The 13 T cell receptor beta chains presented below share a single source sample, sequenced in a study of T cells in Graves' hyperthyroidism and ophthalmopathy. There were TCR beta CDR3 regions amplified from RNA transcripts. The primer set for the first-round RT-PCR of the TCR CDR3 was HTBI. TCRdb reprocessed the multiplex PCR reads with MiXCR, giving one entry per CDR3 protein. The table lists hundreds of thousands of distinct CDR3 sequences, 15% to 20% of them singletons, with 47% in the top ten. Sequencing was done on a sample of blood. These receptors were collected from a man aged 35 to 55 with Graves' ophthalmopathy.

About this clonotype: A read error may explain this, as a much larger clone is one base away. The J gene is TRBJ2-7, the V gene TRBV2; D is possibly TRBD1 or TRBD2 (7 bases each). Between the trimmed V and J ends, which lost 11 bases and 6 bases, there was a span of 20 bases. The CDR3 runs 13 residues. Germline loops: CDR1 SNHLY, CDR2 FYNNEI. CDR3: CAGSRQGGAEQYF. CDR3 coding DNA: TGTGCCGGCTCACGACAGGGAGGGGCCGAGCAGTACTTC.

The chain combines TRBV7-9 with TRBJ2-7; 7 nucleotides match TRBD1. With V trimmed by 5 bases and J by 3 bases, 7 bases remained unmatched. Germline V lookup: CDR1 SEHNR, CDR2 FQNEAQ (reference sequence). CDR3 size: 14 residues. The CDR3 spells CASSPGTDLYEQYF. The CDR3 DNA follows: TGTGCCAGCAGCCCCGGGACAGACCTCTACGAGCAGTACTTC.

This clonotype was seen only a few times. The chain has TRBV6-5 and TRBJ1-6; D unresolved. The CDR3 is made up of 15 amino acids. V shed 2 bases and J shed 5 bases, with 10 bases lying between them. CDR1 and CDR2 from the germline V gene are MNHEY and SVGAGI. This CDR3 reads CASSYARPDNSPLHF. CDR3 in DNA: TGTGCCAGCAGTTACGCACGGCCAGATAATTCACCCCTCCACTTT.

In nucleotides, the CDR3 is TGCAGTGCGAGGGGGAGCGGGAGACCGCGCTCCTACAATGAGCAGTTCTTC. Translation gives CSARGSGRPRSYNEQFF. The chain couples TRBV20-1 to TRBJ2-1, with 8 bases matching TRBD2. The CDR3 covers 17 residues. From germline, CDR1 is DFQATT and CDR2 SNEGSKA (reference sequence). V was clipped by 6 bases and J by 0 bases; unmatched bases: 13.

The chain links TRBV19 to TRBJ2-5, with a possible D match to TRBD2 (6 bases). Germline-derived CDR1 and CDR2 are LNHDA and SQIVND (reference sequence). The CDR3 loop spans 14 amino acids. Trimming cost V 3 bases and J 5 bases, with 13 bases left between them. As DNA, the CDR3 is TGTGCCAGTAGTATCGTCGATGGGAGGGAGACCCAGTACTTC. Amino acid sequence: CASSIVDGRETQYF.

This clonotype occurred many times. The CDR3 DNA follows: TGCAGTGCCCCGGGACCGTTTAGCACAGATACGCAGTATTTT. This gives the protein CSAPGPFSTDTQYF. The chain has TRBV20-1 and TRBJ2-3; D possibly matches TRBD1 or TRBD2 (5 bases each). This CDR3 is built from 14 residues. V was trimmed by 6 bases and J by 0 bases, leaving 13 bases between them. Per the germline V gene, CDR1 is DFQATT and CDR2 is SNEGSKA (reference sequence).

This chain connects TRBV5-1 to TRBJ1-6; D unclear. Per germline, CDR1 SGHRS and CDR2 YFSETQ. The ends were cut back, 0 bases at V and 5 bases at J, with 9 bases in the middle. The CDR3 is made up of 15 amino acids. The CDR3 region has the DNA TGCGCCAGCAGCTTGGGGTTCTTCGATAATTCACCCCTCCACTTT. Translated: CASSLGFFDNSPLHF.

This clonotype was detected ten times or more. For the CDR3, the DNA is TGTGCCAGCAGTGAACAGGGATACGAGCAGTACTTC. This gives the protein CASSEQGYEQYF. The rearrangement uses TRBV6-1 and TRBJ2-7, with a tentative D call TRBD1 (5 bases). The CDR3 sequence is 12 residues long. Deletions cut 2 bases from V and 4 bases from J, with 6 bases between. Germline V gene lookup returns CDR1 MNHNS and CDR2 SASEGT.

In this sample, this clonotype turned up many times. This chain's CDR3 is CANAPLAGEETQYF. In nucleotides, the CDR3 is TGTGCCAACGCCCCACTAGCGGGAGAAGAGACCCAGTACTTC. The chain combines TRBV7-8 with TRBJ2-5; TRBD2 agrees at 11 bases. The CDR3 is 14 residues long. Trimming cost V 10 bases and J 3 bases; bases outside gene matches: 7. Germline CDR1 is SGHVS and CDR2 is FQNEAQ.

In its sample, this clonotype was seen many times. This chain links TRBV18 with TRBJ2-5; D is uncertain. The CDR3 totals 12 residues. Germline V gene sequence: CDR1 KGHSH, CDR2 LQKENI. V shed 3 bases and J shed 3 bases, with 5 bases lying between them. Here the CDR3 DNA reads TGTGCCAGCTCACCCACAAAAGAGACCCAGTACTTC. Its translation is CASSPTKETQYF.

This clonotype appeared many times. J is TRBJ2-7 and V is TRBV20-1; D call uncertain. Trimming cost V 6 bases and J 7 bases, with 10 bases left between them. Germline lookup yields CDR1 DFQATT and CDR2 SNEGSKA (reference sequence). CDR3 size: 10 residues. For the CDR3, the DNA is TGCAGTGCCGACAAGCTTGAGCAGTACTTC. This encodes CSADKLEQYF.

In this sample, this clonotype turned up a few times. The chain carries TRBV2 and TRBJ2-7; the D gene is possibly TRBD1 (5 bases). In germline, CDR1 is SNHLY, CDR2 FYNNEI. The CDR3 loop spans 14 amino acids. V gave up 8 bases and J gave up 0 bases, with 14 bases separating them. The CDR3 coding sequence is TGTGCCAGCCTAGACAGACCCAACTCCTACGAGCAGTACTTC. Protein sequence: CASLDRPNSYEQYF.

This chain links TRBV6-1 with TRBJ2-5, with 10 bases that match TRBD1. Trimming cost V 6 bases and J 5 bases; bases outside gene matches: 9. Germline CDR1 is MNHNS and CDR2 is SASEGT. This CDR3 comprises 15 residues. The CDR3 bases are TGTGCCAGCAGCCCCGGGACAGGGGCTCGGGAGACCCAGTACTTC. Protein sequence: CASSPGTGARETQYF.